This T cell receptor beta chain was sequenced for a study of tumor and adjacent non-tumor tissue in lung cancer. Study context: Patients were aged roughly 31 to 76, 9 to 10 men and roughly 5 women, stage I to III.

The study, taken as a whole, reports: Tumor tissue had significantly higher TCR diversity than normal lung.

There are many counts of this clonotype. Its antigen is unidentified. The library came from three nested PCR rounds adapted from ARM-PCR protocols. Each CDR3 protein gets one entry after TCRdb re-called the multiplex PCR reads with MiXCR. Here the sample spans more than 55,000 distinct CDR3 sequences, 75% to 85% being singletons. CDR3 length: 16 amino acids. Trimming cost V 2 bases and J 6 bases; bases outside gene matches: 4. Germline CDR1 reads SGHNT; CDR2 reads YYREEE (reference sequence). This sample's RNA came from whole unsorted tissue. This non-tumor lung sample came from over 3 cm beyond the tumor edge.

The clonotype was recovered from a man in his 60s with non-small cell lung cancer. V and J are TRBV5-4 and TRBJ2-4; 14 bases are shared with TRBD2. The sample taken for sequencing was distant non-tumor lung tissue. The CDR3 bases are TGTGCCAGCAGCTTTGGGACTAGCGGGAGTGGAAACATTCAGTACTTC. Residues: CASSFGTSGSGNIQYF. Supplemented by reference TRBV5-4 and TRBJ2-4, the full variable domain reads ETGVTQSPTHLIKTRGQQVTLRCSSQSGHNTVSWYQQALGQGPQFIFQYYREEENGRGNFPPRFSGLQFPNYSSELNVNALELDDSALYLCASSFGTSGSGNIQYFGAGTRLSVL.